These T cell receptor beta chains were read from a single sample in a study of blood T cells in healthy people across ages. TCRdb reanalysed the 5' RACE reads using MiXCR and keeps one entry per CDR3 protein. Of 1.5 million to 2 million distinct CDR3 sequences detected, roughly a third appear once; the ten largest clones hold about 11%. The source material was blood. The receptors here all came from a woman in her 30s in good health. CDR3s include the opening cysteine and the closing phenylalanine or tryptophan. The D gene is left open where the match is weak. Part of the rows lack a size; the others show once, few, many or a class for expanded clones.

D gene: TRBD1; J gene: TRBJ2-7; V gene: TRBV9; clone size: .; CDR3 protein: CASSVGQGARNEQYF; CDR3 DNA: TGTGCCAGCAGCGTAGGACAGGGGGCGCGTAACGAGCAGTACTTC
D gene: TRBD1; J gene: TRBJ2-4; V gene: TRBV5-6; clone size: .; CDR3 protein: CASSSPSETGNFGQYF; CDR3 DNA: TGTGCCAGCAGCTCCCCATCGGAGACAGGGAATTTTGGGCAGTACTTC
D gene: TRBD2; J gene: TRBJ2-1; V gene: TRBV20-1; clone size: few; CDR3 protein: CSAREKRELYNEQFF; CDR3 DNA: TGCAGTGCTAGAGAGAAGCGGGAGCTCTACAATGAGCAGTTCTTC
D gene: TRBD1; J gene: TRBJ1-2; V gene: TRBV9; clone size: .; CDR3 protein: CASSKRDSQTRGYTF; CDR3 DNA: TGTGCCAGCAGCAAACGGGACAGCCAAACACGAGGCTACACCTTC
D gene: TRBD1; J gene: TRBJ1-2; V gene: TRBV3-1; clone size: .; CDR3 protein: CASSPRTGPNFYGYTF; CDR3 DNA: TGTGCCAGCAGCCCTCGGACAGGGCCAAACTTCTATGGCTACACCTTC
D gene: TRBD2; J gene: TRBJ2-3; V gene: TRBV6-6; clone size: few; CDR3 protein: CACLAENTDTQYF; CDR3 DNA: TGTGCCTGCCTAGCGGAGAACACAGATACGCAGTATTTT
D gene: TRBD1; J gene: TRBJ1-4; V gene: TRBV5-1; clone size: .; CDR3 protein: CASSPGDSPTEKLFF; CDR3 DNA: TGCGCCAGCAGCCCCGGGGACAGCCCTACTGAAAAACTGTTTTTT
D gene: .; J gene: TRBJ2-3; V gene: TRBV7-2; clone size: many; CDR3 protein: CASSLFGDTQYF; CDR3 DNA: TGTGCCAGCAGCTTATTCGGGGATACGCAGTATTTT
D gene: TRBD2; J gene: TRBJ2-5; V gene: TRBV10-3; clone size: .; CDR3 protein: CAINPGLAGGNEQYF; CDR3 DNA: TGTGCCATCAATCCGGGACTAGCGGGAGGGAATGAGCAGTACTTC
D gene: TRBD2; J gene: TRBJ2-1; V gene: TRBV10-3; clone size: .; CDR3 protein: CAISDLGTSGANNEQFF; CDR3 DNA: TGTGCCATCAGTGATCTTGGGACTAGCGGGGCGAACAATGAGCAGTTCTTC
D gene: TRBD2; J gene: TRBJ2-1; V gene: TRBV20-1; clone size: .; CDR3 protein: CSARTSGGARLNEQFF; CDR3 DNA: TGCAGTGCAAGGACTAGCGGGGGGGCTCGGCTCAATGAGCAGTTCTTC
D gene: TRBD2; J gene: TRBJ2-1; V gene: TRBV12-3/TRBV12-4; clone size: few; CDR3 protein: CASSLARASGENNEQFF; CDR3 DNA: TGTGCCAGCAGTTTAGCGCGGGCTAGCGGGGAGAACAATGAGCAGTTCTTC
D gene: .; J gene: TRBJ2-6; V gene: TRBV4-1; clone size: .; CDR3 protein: CASSLTWANVRTF; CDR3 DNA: TGCGCCAGCAGCCTCACCTGGGCCAACGTCCGGACTTTC
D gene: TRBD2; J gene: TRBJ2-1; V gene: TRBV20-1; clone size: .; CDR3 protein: CSAREASGNKETQFF; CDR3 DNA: TGCAGTGCTAGAGAAGCCAGCGGGAATAAAGAGACCCAGTTCTTC
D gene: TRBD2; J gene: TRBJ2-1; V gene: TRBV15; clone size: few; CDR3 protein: CATSRVREMGNEQFF; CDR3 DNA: TGTGCCACCAGCAGAGTGCGGGAGATGGGCAATGAGCAGTTCTTC
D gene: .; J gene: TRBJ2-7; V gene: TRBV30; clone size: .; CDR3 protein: CAWSRQGGLEQYF; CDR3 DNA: TGTGCCTGGAGTAGGCAGGGAGGACTCGAGCAGTACTTC
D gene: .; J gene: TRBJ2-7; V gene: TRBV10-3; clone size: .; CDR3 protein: CASSPLIEQYF; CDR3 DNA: TGTGCCAGCAGCCCTCTAATCGAGCAGTACTTC
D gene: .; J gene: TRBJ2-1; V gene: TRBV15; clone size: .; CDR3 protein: CATSRGGAGSYNEQFF; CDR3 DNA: TGTGCCACCAGCAGAGGGGGGGCCGGGTCCTACAATGAGCAGTTCTTC
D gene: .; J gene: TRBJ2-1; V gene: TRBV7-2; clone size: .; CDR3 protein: CAGGQDTDEQFF; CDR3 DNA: TGTGCCGGGGGCCAGGATACGGATGAGCAGTTCTTC
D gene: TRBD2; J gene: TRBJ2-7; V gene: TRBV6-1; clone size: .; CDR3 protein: CASSPSGPLGEQYF; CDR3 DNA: TGTGCCAGCAGTCCTAGCGGCCCCCTGGGTGAGCAGTACTTC
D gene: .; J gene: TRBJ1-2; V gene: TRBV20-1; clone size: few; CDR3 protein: CSASRADYGYTF; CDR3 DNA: TGCAGTGCTAGTAGGGCAGATTATGGCTACACCTTC
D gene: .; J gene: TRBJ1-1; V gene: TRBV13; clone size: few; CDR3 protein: CASSLGGDWNTEAFF; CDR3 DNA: TGTGCCAGCAGCTTAGGGGGGGATTGGAACACTGAAGCTTTCTTT
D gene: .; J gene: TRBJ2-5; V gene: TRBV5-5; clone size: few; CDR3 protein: CASSPQLVSRGQETQYF; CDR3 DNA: TGTGCCAGCAGCCCACAGCTTGTTTCTCGGGGACAAGAGACCCAGTACTTC
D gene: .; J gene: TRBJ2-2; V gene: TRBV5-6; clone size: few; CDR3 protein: CASSRRTGELFF; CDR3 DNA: TGTGCCAGCAGCCGGAGAACCGGGGAGCTGTTTTTT